What follows are 14 T cell receptor beta chains derived from one specimen sequenced in a study of OX40 agonist ivuxolimab in advanced cancers. Libraries were prepared by immunoSEQ multiplex PCR; TCRdb keeps only in-frame clonotypes and omits some of them. The sample includes fewer than 80,000 clones, around 73% of them seen just once. The sample in question was CD4+ or CD8+ T cells sorted from blood, obtained in a trial of the OX40 agonist ivuxolimab. The receptors derive from an adult with an advanced solid tumor such as melanoma, head and neck, liver or kidney cancer.

The rearrangement links TRBV10-3 to TRBJ2-1, with unresolved D. Germline assignment: CDR1 ENHRY and CDR2 SYGVKD. This CDR3 comprises 13 residues. V was clipped by 11 bases and J by 0 bases, with 11 bases between them. CDR3: CAVQPSSYNEQFF. The CDR3 coding sequence is TGTGCCGTACAACCGAGCTCCTACAATGAGCAGTTCTTC.

The genes are TRBV6-1 and TRBJ1-1, with D perhaps TRBD1 (6 bases). Germline V gene data show CDR1 as MNHNS and CDR2 as SASEGT. The CDR3 is made up of 13 amino acids. The germline V and J ends were trimmed by 6 bases and 6 bases, with 14 bases remaining between them. This chain's CDR3 is CASRVTGSPEAFF. The CDR3 DNA sequence: TGTGCCAGCAGAGTAACAGGGAGTCCTGAAGCTTTCTTT.

DNA of the CDR3: TGTGCCAGCAGTTTAGCAGGCAGGACAGGGGGCCGAGAGACCCAGTACTTC. The encoded protein is CASSLAGRTGGRETQYF. The chain combines TRBV28 with TRBJ2-5; 11 positions agree with TRBD1. The J segment lost 4 bases and the V segment lost 2 bases, leaving 9 bases of the junction unmatched. There are 17 residues in the CDR3. CDR1 is MDHEN, CDR2 SYDVKM, per germline.

The V gene is TRBV5-1, the J gene TRBJ2-3; 9 bases align to TRBD2. V dropped 0 bases and J dropped 1; count of bases not matched to a gene: 0. From germline, CDR1 is SGHRS and CDR2 YFSETQ. The CDR3 covers 15 residues. CDR3 amino acids: CASSLGTSGTDTQYF. The CDR3 region has the DNA TGCGCCAGCAGCTTGGGGACTAGCGGCACAGATACGCAGTATTTT.

This sequence joins TRBV7-3 and TRBJ1-5, with 7 nucleotides matching TRBD1. The CDR3 is made up of 13 amino acids. Trimming took 6 bases from V and 5 from J; bases not matched to a gene: 4. The germline V gene has CDR1 SGHTA and CDR2 FQGTGA. CDR3 DNA: TGTGCCAGCAGTTCCGACAGGGATCAGCCCCAGCATTTT. It is translated as CASSSDRDQPQHF.

The genes are TRBV28 and TRBJ2-1, with D tentatively TRBD1 (6 bases). The CDR3 is 16 amino acids. Germline V gives CDR1 MDHEN, CDR2 SYDVKM. Trimming shortened V by 5 bases and J by 0 bases, and 14 bases separated the two germline ends. The CDR3 region is CASSGGDKLSYNEQFF. CDR3 DNA sequence: TGTGCCAGCAGTGGGGGCGACAAACTCTCCTACAATGAGCAGTTCTTC.

The chain recombines TRBV30 with TRBJ1-1; no reliable D call. This CDR3 comprises 14 residues. Germline values: CDR1 GTSNPN, CDR2 SVGIG (reference sequence). The V gene lost 3 bases and the J gene lost 1 base, with 12 bases spanning the gap. This CDR3 reads CAWRRGSGNTEAFF. The CDR3 coding sequence is TGTGCCTGGAGACGAGGGTCGGGGAACACTGAAGCTTTCTTT.

The V and J genes are TRBV30 and TRBJ2-6, with a tentative D call TRBD1 (5 bases). V gave up 4 bases and J gave up 1 base, with 8 bases separating them. Germline V gene lookup returns CDR1 GTSNPN and CDR2 SVGIG (reference sequence). CDR3 length equals 14 residues. CDR3 protein: CAWNPGSGANVLTF. As DNA, the CDR3 is TGTGCCTGGAACCCAGGGTCTGGGGCCAACGTCCTGACTTTC.

The chain combines TRBV29-1 with TRBJ2-7; D is ambiguous. The CDR3 spans 15 residues. Germline CDR1 reads SQVTM; CDR2 reads ANQGSEA. The germline V and J ends were trimmed by 0 bases and 0 bases, with 12 bases remaining between them. CDR3 coding DNA: TGCAGCGTTGAAGATCGCCATGCAGGCTCCTACGAGCAGTACTTC. It codes for CSVEDRHAGSYEQYF.

The V gene is TRBV7-9, the J gene TRBJ2-7; D not resolved. The CDR3 has 13 residues. With 11 bases removed from V and 3 bases from J, the gap between germline ends came to 17 bases. From germline, CDR1 is SEHNR and CDR2 FQNEAQ (reference sequence). CDR3 DNA: TGTGCCGCCGGCGGCGGCAGCTACTACGAGCAGTACTTC. Amino acid sequence: CAAGGGSYYEQYF.

The chain combines TRBV5-4 with TRBJ1-5; 7 bases are a match to TRBD1. Trimming removed 4 bases from V and 6 bases from J; junction bases left unmatched: 7. Germline lookup yields CDR1 SGHNT and CDR2 YYREEE (reference sequence). CDR3 length: 14 amino acids. CDR3 DNA: TGTGCCAGCAGCACGACAGGGAATAGTCAGCCCCAGCATTTT. This codes for CASSTTGNSQPQHF.

This chain links TRBV19 with TRBJ2-5; 7 nucleotides match TRBD2. Unmatched junction bases numbered 6, after V lost 6 bases and J lost 5 bases. The CDR3 extends over 13 amino acids. Germline CDR1 LNHDA, CDR2 SQIVND (reference sequence). The CDR3 reads CASRGEGRETQYF. CDR3 in DNA: TGTGCCAGTAGGGGGGAGGGCCGCGAGACCCAGTACTTC.

The V gene is TRBV7-2, the J gene TRBJ2-2; 9 nucleotides agree with TRBD2. The V gene's germline CDR1 is SGHTA and CDR2 FQGNSA. With V trimmed by 5 bases and J by 6 bases, 4 bases remained unmatched. The CDR3 loop spans 14 amino acids. In DNA form, the CDR3 reads TGTGCCAGCAGCCCGAGGACTAGCGCCGGGGAGCTGTTTTTT. It codes for CASSPRTSAGELFF.

This clone was found many times. The V and J genes are TRBV7-3 and TRBJ2-2; TRBD1 agrees at 7 bases. CDR1 is SGHTA, CDR2 FQGTGA, per germline. The CDR3 contains 13 residues. Trimming cost V 8 bases and J 4 bases; bases outside gene matches: 4. The CDR3 sequence is CASGTAPTGELFF. The CDR3 nucleotides are TGTGCCAGCGGGACAGCCCCCACCGGGGAGCTGTTTTTT.